A single TCR beta chain is shown here with its context. Its antigen is unknown. Per the germline V gene, CDR1 is KGHSH and CDR2 is LQKENI. Deletions cut 2 bases from V and 0 bases from J, with 8 bases between. CDR3 length: 15 amino acids. For TCR, cDNA came from 5'RACE template switching, which added a universal primer site and UMIs. TCRdb re-called the 5' RACE reads with MiXCR, one entry per CDR3 protein. The sample holds more than 350,000 distinct CDR3 sequences; around 10% are singletons and the top ten take around 19%. The data were taken from a study of T cells after yellow fever vaccination. Findings of the study overall: CD4 and CD8 compartments shared a small share of clonotypes. The presence of abundant clonotypes contaminating from the bulk population was possible in FACS-sorted repertoires. Weaker, the secondary response had a peak occurring faster, on day 5 versus 15.

This TCR was recovered from a man aged 18 to 29 who received the YFV17D yellow fever vaccine. This chain uses TRBV18 with TRBJ1-5; no clear D gene. This sample comprised PBMCs, obtained on the day of the first yellow fever vaccination. CDR3 protein: CASSPIGDSNQPQHF. The CDR3 nucleotides read TGTGCCAGCTCACCAATAGGAGATAGCAATCAGCCCCAGCATTTT.